This T cell receptor (beta chain) appears in the sequencing data of a study of blood T cells in healthy people across ages. Points from the study as a whole: Strong correlation was found linking TCR beta diversity to naive T cell percentage. CMV infection status of these donors was not known. Long-lived donors exceeded aged donors in naive CD4+ cells and diversity.

The sample providers were healthy Caucasian people from Russia, aged about 6 to 90. With respect to this clonotype: Its specificity is not known.

Primers used in a second PCR of about 7 to 12 cycles were a sample-barcoded 5' primer and a J-beta primer mix. TCRdb re-derived calls from the 5' RACE reads in MiXCR, one entry per CDR3 protein. The repertoire has 1,300,000 or so distinct CDR3 sequences, almost 60% of them found once; the top ten carry more than 6%. There are 16 residues in the CDR3. Germline V gene lookup returns CDR1 MNHEY and CDR2 SVGAGI. The V and J ends lost 0 bases and 6 bases respectively, with 18 bases between them. The chain carries TRBV6-5 and TRBJ2-7; tentative D call: TRBD2 (6 bases). The sequencing input was blood. This TCR was sampled from a man aged 18-30 years in good health. The CDR3 protein is CASSYSQAGGFTEQYF. CDR3 nucleotide sequence: TGTGCCAGCAGTTACTCACAGGCCGGGGGTTTCACCGAGCAGTACTTC.